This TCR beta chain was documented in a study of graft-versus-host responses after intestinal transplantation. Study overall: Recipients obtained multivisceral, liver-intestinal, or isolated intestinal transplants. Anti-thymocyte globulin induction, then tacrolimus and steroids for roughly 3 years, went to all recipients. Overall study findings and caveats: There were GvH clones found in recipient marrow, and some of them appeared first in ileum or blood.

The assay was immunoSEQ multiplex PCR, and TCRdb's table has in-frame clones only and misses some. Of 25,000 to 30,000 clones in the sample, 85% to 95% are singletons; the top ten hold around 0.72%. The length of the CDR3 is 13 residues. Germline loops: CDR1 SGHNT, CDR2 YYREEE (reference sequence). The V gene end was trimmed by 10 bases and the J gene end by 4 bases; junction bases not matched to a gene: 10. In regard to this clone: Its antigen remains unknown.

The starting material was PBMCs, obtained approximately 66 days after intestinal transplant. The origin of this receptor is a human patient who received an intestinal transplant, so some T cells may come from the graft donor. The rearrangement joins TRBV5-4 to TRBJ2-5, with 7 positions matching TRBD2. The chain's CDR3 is CAWMGPGGETQYF. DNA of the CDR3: TGTGCCTGGATGGGACCGGGAGGAGAGACCCAGTACTTC.